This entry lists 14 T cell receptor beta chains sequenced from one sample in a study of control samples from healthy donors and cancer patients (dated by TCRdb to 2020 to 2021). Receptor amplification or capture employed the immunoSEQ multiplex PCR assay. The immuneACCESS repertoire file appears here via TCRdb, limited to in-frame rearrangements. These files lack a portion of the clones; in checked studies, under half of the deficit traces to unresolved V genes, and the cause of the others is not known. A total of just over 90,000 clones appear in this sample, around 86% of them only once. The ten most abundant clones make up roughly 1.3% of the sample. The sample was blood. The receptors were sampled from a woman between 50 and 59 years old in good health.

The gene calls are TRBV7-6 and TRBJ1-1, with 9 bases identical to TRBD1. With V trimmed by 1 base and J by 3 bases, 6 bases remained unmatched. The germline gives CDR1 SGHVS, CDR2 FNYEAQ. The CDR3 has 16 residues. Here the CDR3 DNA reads TGTGCCAGCAGCTTAGGGGGGACAGGGCGGGACACTGAAGCTTTCTTT. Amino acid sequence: CASSLGGTGRDTEAFF.

The CDR3 sequence is CASSSPGLGQHASEQFF. The DNA for the CDR3 is TGTGCCAGCAGTTCTCCCGGGTTGGGCCAGCATGCTAGTGAGCAGTTCTTC. The chain uses TRBV28 and TRBJ2-1; no reliable D call. With 4 bases removed from V and 9 bases from J, the gap between germline ends came to 25 bases. Germline V gene lookup returns CDR1 MDHEN and CDR2 SYDVKM. The CDR3 is made up of 17 amino acids.

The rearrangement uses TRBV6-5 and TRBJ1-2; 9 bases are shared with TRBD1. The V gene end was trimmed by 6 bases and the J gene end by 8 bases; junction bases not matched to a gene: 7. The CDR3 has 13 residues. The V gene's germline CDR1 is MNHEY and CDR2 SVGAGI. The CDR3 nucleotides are TGTGCCAGCAGATCTGGACAGGGGTACGGCTACACCTTC. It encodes CASRSGQGYGYTF.

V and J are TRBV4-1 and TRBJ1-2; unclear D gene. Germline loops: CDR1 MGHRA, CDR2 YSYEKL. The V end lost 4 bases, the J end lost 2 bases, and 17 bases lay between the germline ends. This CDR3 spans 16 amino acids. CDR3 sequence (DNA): TGCGCCAGCAGCCCGTACCAAGAAGGGTTCAACTATGGCTACACCTTC. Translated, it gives CASSPYQEGFNYGYTF.

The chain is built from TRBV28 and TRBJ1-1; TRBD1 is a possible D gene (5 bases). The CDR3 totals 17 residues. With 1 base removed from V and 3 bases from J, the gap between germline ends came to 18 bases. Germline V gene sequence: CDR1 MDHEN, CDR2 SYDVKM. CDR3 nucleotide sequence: TGTGCCAGCAGTTTATTGGGGGTTGCAGGGATTGACACTGAAGCTTTCTTT. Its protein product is CASSLLGVAGIDTEAFF.

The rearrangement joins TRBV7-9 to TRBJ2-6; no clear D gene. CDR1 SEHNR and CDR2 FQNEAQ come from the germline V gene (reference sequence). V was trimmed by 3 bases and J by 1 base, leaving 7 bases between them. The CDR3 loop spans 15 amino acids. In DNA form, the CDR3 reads TGTGCCAGCAGCTTTTTAGGGTCTGGGGCCAACGTCCTGACTTTC. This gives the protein CASSFLGSGANVLTF.

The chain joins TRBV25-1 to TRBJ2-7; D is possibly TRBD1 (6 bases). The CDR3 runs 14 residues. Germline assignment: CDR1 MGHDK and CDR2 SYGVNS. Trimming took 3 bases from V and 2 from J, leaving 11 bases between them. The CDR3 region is CASSENRVPYEQYF. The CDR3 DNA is TGTGCCAGCAGTGAGAACAGGGTACCCTACGAGCAGTACTTC.

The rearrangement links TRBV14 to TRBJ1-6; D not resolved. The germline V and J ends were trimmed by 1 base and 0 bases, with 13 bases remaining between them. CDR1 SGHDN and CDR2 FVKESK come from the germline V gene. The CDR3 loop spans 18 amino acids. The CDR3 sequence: CASSQVTGRSSYNSPLHF. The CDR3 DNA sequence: TGTGCCAGCAGCCAAGTAACTGGGCGCAGCTCCTATAATTCACCCCTCCACTTT.

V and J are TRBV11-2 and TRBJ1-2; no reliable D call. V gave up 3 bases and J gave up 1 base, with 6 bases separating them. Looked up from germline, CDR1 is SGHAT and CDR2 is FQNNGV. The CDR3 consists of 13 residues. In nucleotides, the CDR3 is TGTGCCAGCAGCTTGGACGGTAACTATGGCTACACCTTC. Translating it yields CASSLDGNYGYTF.

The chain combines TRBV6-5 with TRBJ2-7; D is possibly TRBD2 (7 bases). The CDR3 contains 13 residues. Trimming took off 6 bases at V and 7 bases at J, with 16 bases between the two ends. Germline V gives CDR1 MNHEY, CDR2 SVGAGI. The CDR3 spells CASRPSGGGEQYF. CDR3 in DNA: TGTGCCAGCAGGCCTAGCGGAGGGGGAGAGCAGTACTTC.

CDR3 bases: TGTGCCAGCAGTTCAAAACTGACAGGGGTTAACACTGAAGCTTTCTTT. Its translation: CASSSKLTGVNTEAFF. This sequence joins TRBV7-2 and TRBJ1-1; the match to TRBD1 covers 8 bases. Germline CDR1 is SGHTA and CDR2 is FQGNSA. Germline trimming cut 6 bases from V and 2 bases from J; bases unmatched to any gene: 11. CDR3 length equals 16 residues. Complete variable domain (other parts from reference TRBV7-2 and TRBJ1-1): GAGVSQSPSNKVTEKGKDVELRCDPISGHTALYWYRQSLGQGLEFLIYFQGNSAPDKSGLPSDRFSAERTGGSVSTLTIQRTQQEDSAVYLCASSSKLTGVNTEAFFGQGTRLTVV.

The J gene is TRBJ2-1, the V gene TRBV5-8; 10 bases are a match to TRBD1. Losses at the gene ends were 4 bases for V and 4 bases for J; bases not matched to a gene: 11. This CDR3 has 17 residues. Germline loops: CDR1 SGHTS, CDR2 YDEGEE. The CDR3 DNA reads TGTGCCAGCAGCCCCCACCGAGGGACAGGGGATTACAATGAGCAGTTCTTC. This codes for CASSPHRGTGDYNEQFF.

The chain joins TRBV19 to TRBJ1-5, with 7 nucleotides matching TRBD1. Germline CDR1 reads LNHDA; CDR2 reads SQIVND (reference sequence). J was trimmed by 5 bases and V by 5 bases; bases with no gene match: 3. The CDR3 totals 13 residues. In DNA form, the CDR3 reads TGTGCCAGTAGTGTGGGACAGTATCAGCCCCAGCATTTT. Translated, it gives CASSVGQYQPQHF.

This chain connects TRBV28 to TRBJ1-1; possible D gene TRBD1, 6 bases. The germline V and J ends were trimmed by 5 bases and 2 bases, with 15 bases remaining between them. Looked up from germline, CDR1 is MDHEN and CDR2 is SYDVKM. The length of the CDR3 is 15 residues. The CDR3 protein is CASSTPGQTNTEAFF. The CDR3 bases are TGTGCCAGCAGTACCCCAGGACAGACCAACACTGAAGCTTTCTTT.